Included here is one TCR beta chain sequence, with context. The data stem from a study of blood T cell repertoires in COVID-19. Study at large: The cDNA or gDNA used as material had been derived from T cells, B-cell-depleted T cells, or PBMCs.

As processed by the authors: Estimation of nucleated cell counts was performed using reference gene primer amplification. Clones were sequenced by immunoSEQ multiplex PCR, and TCRdb holds only the in-frame ones, with some missing. The V and J calls and clone size are taken from that table; D and trimming were inferred from the DNA. Of 270,000 or so clones listed, around nine tenths are singletons. Adults between roughly 18 and 95 years of age took part from approximately 24 US areas. CDR3 length: 16 amino acids. The germline V gene has CDR1 LGHDT and CDR2 YNNKEL (reference sequence). Germline trimming cut 0 bases from V and 3 bases from J; bases unmatched to any gene: 6.

The J gene is TRBJ1-1, the V gene TRBV3-1 (or the pseudogene TRBV3-2); TRBD1 aligns across 8 bases. This TCR was recovered from a woman aged 18-35 years who had recovered from COVID-19. Sequenced input: PBMCs or T cells enriched from blood (not recorded which). This chain's CDR3 is CASSQEDRQGYTEAFF. CDR3 DNA sequence: TGTGCCAGCAGCCAAGAAGATCGACAGGGGTACACTGAAGCTTTCTTT.